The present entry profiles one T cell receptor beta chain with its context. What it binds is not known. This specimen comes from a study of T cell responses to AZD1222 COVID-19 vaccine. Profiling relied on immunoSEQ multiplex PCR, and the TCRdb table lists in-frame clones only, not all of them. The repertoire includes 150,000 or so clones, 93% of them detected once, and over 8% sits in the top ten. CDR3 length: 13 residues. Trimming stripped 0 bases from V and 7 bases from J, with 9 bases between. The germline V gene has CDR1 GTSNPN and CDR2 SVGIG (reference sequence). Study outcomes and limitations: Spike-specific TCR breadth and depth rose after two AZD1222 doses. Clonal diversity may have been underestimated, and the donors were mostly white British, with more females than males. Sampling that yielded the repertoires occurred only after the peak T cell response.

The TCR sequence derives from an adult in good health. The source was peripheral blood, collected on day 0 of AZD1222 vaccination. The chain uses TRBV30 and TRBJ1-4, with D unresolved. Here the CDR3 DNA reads TGTGCCTGGAGTGTAGGCGGGATTGAAAAACTGTTTTTT. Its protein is CAWSVGGIEKLFF.